The 10 T cell receptor beta chains listed next were all sequenced from one sample in a study of CD8+CD57+ T cells in acquired aplastic anemia. Genomic DNA acted as the template from which TCR beta VDJ combination and CDR3 sequence profiling were carried out. TCRdb analysed the reads with MiXCR anew, one entry per CDR3 protein. The sample yields about 200,000 distinct CDR3 sequences, under 50% seen once. The authors sequenced patients whose flow cytometry had shown CD8+CD57+ cell expansion. Sequencing was performed on sorted CD4+, CD8+, or CD8+CD57+ T cells (not recorded which) from PBMCs. The source is a human donor with aplastic anemia.

In the case of this clonotype: Lacking the conserved final phenylalanine or tryptophan, this CDR3 likely reflects a read error. The chain uses TRBV18 and TRBJ1-5; maybe TRBD1 (5 bases). The germline V gene encodes CDR1 KGHSH and CDR2 LQKENI. The CDR3 consists of 16 residues. The V end lost 3 bases, the J end lost 6 bases, and 18 bases lay between the germline ends. The CDR3, as DNA: TGTGCCAGCTCACCGGGAGGGACCAAAGAAGGTCAGCCCCAGCATCTT. Protein sequence: CASSPGGTKEGQPQHL.

Regarding this clonotype: Mismatch with germline at one junction end may stem from a read error. This sequence joins TRBV7-3 and TRBJ2-7, with D possibly matching TRBD1 (6 bases). TRBJ2-5 matches the DNA end more closely, so the J call is doubtful. This CDR3 is built from 15 residues. Germline CDR1 SGHTA, CDR2 FQGTGA. This chain's CDR3 is CASSLTLQGAETQYF. The CDR3 region has the DNA TGTGCTAGCAGCCTAACCCTACAGGGAGCAGAGACCCAGTACTTC.

The genes are TRBV7-2 and TRBJ2-4; 7 bases line up with TRBD2. Trimming removed 5 bases from V and 10 bases from J; junction bases left unmatched: 5. The CDR3 length is 12 residues. In germline, CDR1 is SGHTA, CDR2 FQGNSA. The CDR3 region has the DNA TGTGCCAGCAGCGGGGGAGGGGATATTCAGTACTTC. As protein: CASSGGGDIQYF.

This clonotype was detected ten times or more. The rearrangement joins TRBV20-1 to TRBJ1-5; 8 positions match TRBD1. The germline V gene has CDR1 DFQATT and CDR2 SNEGSKA (reference sequence). The CDR3 covers 14 residues. Germline trimming cut 6 bases from V and 3 bases from J; bases unmatched to any gene: 7. CDR3 sequence reads: CSAGDRRVNQPQHF. DNA of the CDR3: TGCAGTGCGGGGGACAGGAGGGTCAATCAGCCCCAGCATTTT.

This clonotype has only a few counts. The chain carries TRBV12-1 and TRBJ2-7. TRBV12-1 constitutes a pseudogene. This CDR3 is built from 17 residues. CDR3 sequence: CASSFGSNSQASYEQYF. CDR3 in DNA: TGTGCCAGCAGCTTTGGCAGTAACAGTCAGGCCAGCTACGAGCAGTACTTC.

This chain connects TRBV10-3 to TRBJ1-1, with TRBD1 identical over 10 bases. The CDR3 loop spans 15 amino acids. Per the germline V gene, CDR1 is ENHRY and CDR2 is SYGVKD. Trimming cost V 11 bases and J 0 bases; bases outside gene matches: 9. DNA of the CDR3: TGTGCCTCCTCCCGGGACAGGGGCATGAACACTGAAGCTTTCTTT. Protein: CASSRDRGMNTEAFF.

Concerning this clonotype: A read error may account for a junction end that differs from germline. The gene calls are TRBV10-3 and TRBJ2-1, with 8 bases aligning to TRBD1. Germline V lookup: CDR1 ENHRY, CDR2 SYGVKD. This CDR3 spans 12 amino acids. As DNA, the CDR3 is TGTGCCATCAGTGGGACAGGGTGGGAGCAGTTTTTC. This gives the protein CAISGTGWEQFF.

This clonotype was found many times. CDR3 sequence: CATSRTLRAHNEQFF. CDR3 DNA: TGTGCCACCAGCAGAACTCTTCGGGCCCACAATGAGCAGTTCTTC. The chain couples TRBV15 to TRBJ2-1; D ambiguous. The CDR3 sequence is 15 residues long. Germline CDR1 and CDR2: LNHNV and YYDKDF (reference sequence). Trimming removed 2 bases from V and 5 bases from J, with 13 bases in between.

The chain carries TRBV5-1 and TRBJ2-3, with 11 bases aligning to TRBD1. Germline V gene data show CDR1 as SGHRS and CDR2 as YFSETQ. Trimming at V came to 4 bases and at J to 5 bases, leaving 9 bases not matched to a gene. CDR3 length: 16 residues. The CDR3 bases are TGCGCCAGCAGCCCTGGACAGGGGGCGCAGAAAGATACGCAGTATTTT. Residues: CASSPGQGAQKDTQYF.

V and J are TRBV15 and TRBJ1-1; TRBD1 matches at 8 bases. Germline V lookup: CDR1 LNHNV, CDR2 YYDKDF (reference sequence). Trimming at V came to 0 bases and at J to 5 bases, leaving 11 bases not matched to a gene. CDR3 length: 17 amino acids. CDR3 amino acids: CATSRDAPDRVTTEAFF. The CDR3 coding sequence is TGTGCCACCAGCAGAGATGCCCCGGACAGGGTAACAACTGAAGCTTTCTTT.